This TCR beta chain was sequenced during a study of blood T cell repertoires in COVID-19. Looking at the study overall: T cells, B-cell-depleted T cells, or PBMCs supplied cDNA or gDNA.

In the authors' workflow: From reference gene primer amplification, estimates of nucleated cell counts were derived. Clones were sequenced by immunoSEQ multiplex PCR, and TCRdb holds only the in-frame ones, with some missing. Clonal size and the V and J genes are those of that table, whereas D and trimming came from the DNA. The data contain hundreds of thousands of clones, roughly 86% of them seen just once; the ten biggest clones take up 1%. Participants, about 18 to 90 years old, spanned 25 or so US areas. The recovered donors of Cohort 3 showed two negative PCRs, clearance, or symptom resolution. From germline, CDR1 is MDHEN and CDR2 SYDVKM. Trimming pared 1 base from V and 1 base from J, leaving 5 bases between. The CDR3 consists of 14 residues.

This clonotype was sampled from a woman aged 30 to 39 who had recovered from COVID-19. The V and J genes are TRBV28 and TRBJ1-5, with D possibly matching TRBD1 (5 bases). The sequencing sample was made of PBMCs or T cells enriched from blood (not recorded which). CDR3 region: CASSLSGSNQPQHF. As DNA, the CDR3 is TGTGCCAGCAGTTTATCAGGGAGCAATCAGCCCCAGCATTTT.